This entry is about one T cell receptor beta chain. Assay: immunoSEQ multiplex PCR; the TCRdb copy retains only in-frame clones and omits some. The data hold 55,000 to 75,000 clones, with approximately 90% observed a single time. Germline CDR1 and CDR2: MGHRA and YSYEKL. V was shortened by 0 bases and J by 0 bases, with 12 bases between the two germline ends. There are 18 residues in the CDR3. This sample is part of a study of OX40 agonist ivuxolimab in advanced cancers. Whole-study context: In this trial design, patients received ivuxolimab intravenously at 0.01 to 10 mg/kg every 2 weeks.

The V and J genes are TRBV4-1 and TRBJ1-6, with D unclear. Sequences were derived from CD4+ or CD8+ T cells sorted from blood, sampled in a trial of the OX40 agonist ivuxolimab. The clonotype originates from an adult with an advanced solid tumor such as melanoma, head and neck, liver or kidney cancer. CDR3 in DNA: TGCGCCAGCAGCCAAGATAGGGCAGTCAGCTCCTATAATTCACCCCTCCACTTT. Its translation is CASSQDRAVSSYNSPLHF.